Listed here are 30 T cell receptor beta chains from one sample, sequenced in a study of vaccination effects on CD4 cells after COVID-19. Assay used: immunoSEQ multiplex PCR; TCRdb lists only in-frame clones, some missing. The table shows 75,000 to 100,000 clones, with 60% to 85% occurring only once. These receptors are not linked to any known antigen. Under the ViraFEST assay, PBMC were stimulated with viral peptide pools so that antigen-specific CD4+ T cells expanded. Sequencing was performed afterwards. With nine to eleven days of culture completed, CD4+ T cells were isolated. Two doses of BNT162b2 or mRNA-1273 vaccine were administered to participants. The input for sequencing was CD4+ T cells from PBMCs cultured with HCoV-OC43 spike peptides, taken after COVID-19 vaccination. This sample's subset: HCoV-OC43 spike overlapping peptide pool stimulation. The receptor source for this set is a human donor who received a COVID-19 vaccine.

The genes are TRBV6-6 and TRBJ1-3; 7 nucleotides align to TRBD1. This CDR3 comprises 15 residues. With 7 bases clipped from V and 0 bases from J, the junction kept 6 bases outside the gene matches. The V gene's germline CDR1 is MNHNY and CDR2 SVGAGI (reference sequence). CDR3 region: CASKPGQSSGNTIYF. The DNA of the CDR3 is TGTGCCAGCAAACCGGGACAGAGCTCTGGAAACACCATATATTTT.

The gene calls are TRBV6-1 and TRBJ2-1, with D unresolved. Per germline, CDR1 MNHNS and CDR2 SASEGT. V dropped 2 bases and J dropped 0 bases, with 11 bases sitting between them. The CDR3 runs 16 residues. For the CDR3, the DNA is TGTGCCAGCAGTGAAAACGCGGCCAACTCCTACAATGAGCAGTTCTTC. Translation gives CASSENAANSYNEQFF.

V gene TRBV5-4 combines with J gene TRBJ2-5; 7 bases are a match to TRBD1. The CDR3 is 13 residues long. Trimming took 4 bases from V and 5 from J; bases not matched to a gene: 5. Germline values: CDR1 SGHNT, CDR2 YYREEE (reference sequence). Here the CDR3 DNA reads TGTGCCAGCAGCAAGACAGGGATCGAGACCCAGTACTTC. Translated, it gives CASSKTGIETQYF.

This clone was found a few times. The chain has TRBV6-1 and TRBJ1-6, with unresolved D. Germline-derived CDR1 and CDR2 are MNHNS and SASEGT. The CDR3 is 16 amino acids. Trimming took 2 bases from V and 4 from J, leaving 12 bases between them. CDR3 DNA: TGTGCCAGCAGTGAACGGTTGGGCCTATATAATTCACCCCTCCACTTT. The encoded protein is CASSERLGLYNSPLHF.

The sample holds a few counts of this clone. The chain employs TRBV7-9 and TRBJ1-5, with 10 bases identical to TRBD1. V trimming: 5 bases; J trimming: 3 bases; junction bases outside the gene matches: 7. Germline V gene data show CDR1 as SEHNR and CDR2 as FQNEAQ (reference sequence). CDR3 length: 16 residues. The CDR3 DNA reads TGTGCCAGCAGCGCCGGGACAGGGGCTCTCAATCAGCCCCAGCATTTT. This sequence encodes CASSAGTGALNQPQHF.

The chain combines TRBV9 with TRBJ2-2; D not resolved. The CDR3 contains 12 residues. Trimming pared 1 base from V and 3 bases from J, leaving 1 base between. The germline V gene has CDR1 SGDLS and CDR2 YYNGEE. In DNA, the CDR3 is TGTGCCAGCAGCGTATACACCGGGGAGCTGTTTTTT. Its protein product is CASSVYTGELFF.

The gene calls are TRBV29-1 and TRBJ1-5; maybe TRBD1 (5 bases). V gave up 5 bases and J gave up 6 bases, with 11 bases separating them. This CDR3 comprises 12 residues. Germline values: CDR1 SQVTM, CDR2 ANQGSEA. The DNA of the CDR3 is TGCAGCGTTCAAGGGGAGGGTCAGCCCCAGCATTTT. This sequence encodes CSVQGEGQPQHF.

The chain is built from TRBV7-2 and TRBJ1-1; possible D gene TRBD1, 6 bases. Trimming took 7 bases from V and 1 from J, leaving 10 bases between them. Per the germline V gene, CDR1 is SGHTA and CDR2 is FQGNSA. The CDR3 contains 13 residues. For the CDR3, the DNA is TGTGCCAGCAAGGGGGGGACGAACACTGAAGCTTTCTTT. Translation gives CASKGGTNTEAFF.

The chain employs TRBV3-1 (or the pseudogene TRBV3-2) and TRBJ1-2; maybe TRBD1 (6 bases). V gave up 1 base and J gave up 5 bases, with 8 bases separating them. Per germline, CDR1 LGHDT and CDR2 YNNKEL (reference sequence). The CDR3 has 13 residues. CDR3 sequence: CASSQGTVYGYTF. The DNA of the CDR3 is TGTGCCAGCAGCCAAGGGACAGTTTATGGCTACACCTTC.

This clone has ten or more counts. The chain combines TRBV7-2 with TRBJ1-1, with D tentatively TRBD1 (5 bases). Germline V CDR1 and CDR2: SGHTA, FQGNSA. V was trimmed by 5 bases and J by 4 bases, leaving 17 bases between them. The CDR3 totals 15 residues. In DNA form, the CDR3 reads TGTGCCAGCAGCCCGGGTCGGGGGAGGGCCACTGAAGCTTTCTTT. This codes for CASSPGRGRATEAFF.

The V gene is TRBV5-1, the J gene TRBJ2-1; TRBD2 aligns across 12 bases. J gave up 6 bases and V 5 bases, and 12 bases lay outside the gene matches. CDR1 is SGHRS and CDR2 is YFSETQ in the germline V gene. The CDR3 spans 17 residues. This CDR3 is CASRVDLGLAGTNEQFF. DNA of the CDR3: TGCGCCAGCAGAGTGGACCTAGGACTAGCGGGGACCAATGAGCAGTTCTTC. Full variable domain (remainder filled in from reference TRBV5-1 and TRBJ2-1): KAGVTQTPRYLIKTRGQQVTLSCSPISGHRSVSWYQQTPGQGLQFLFEYFSETQRNKGNFPGRFSGRQFSNSRSEMNVSTLELGDSALYLCASRVDLGLAGTNEQFFGPGTRLTVL.

The genes are TRBV2 and TRBJ1-5; D is uncertain. The V and J ends lost 4 bases and 7 bases respectively, with 14 bases between them. Germline V gene sequence: CDR1 SNHLY, CDR2 FYNNEI. The CDR3 is 14 residues long. The CDR3 spells CASSARTPSQPQHF. The DNA of the CDR3 is TGTGCCAGCAGTGCGAGGACCCCGTCACAGCCCCAGCATTTT.

This clone was detected once. The chain couples TRBV2 to TRBJ2-3; D is unclear. V was pared by 8 bases and J by 6 bases, with 18 bases between. The CDR3 sequence is 14 residues long. The germline V gene encodes CDR1 SNHLY and CDR2 FYNNEI. The CDR3 nucleotides are TGTGCCAGCCGCCGCTTCGTCTCAGAGGATACGCAGTATTTT. Encoded protein: CASRRFVSEDTQYF. The whole variable domain, remainder taken from reference TRBV2 and TRBJ2-3, is EPEVTQTPSHQVTQMGQEVILRCVPISNHLYFYWYRQILGQKVEFLVSFYNNEISEKSEIFDDQFSVERPDGSNFTLKIRSTKLEDSAMYFCASRRFVSEDTQYFGPGTRLTVL.

J is TRBJ1-1 and V is TRBV6-5, with D tentatively TRBD1 (6 bases). V lost 7 bases and J 6 bases, leaving 15 bases between the germline ends. The CDR3 loop spans 13 amino acids. Per germline, CDR1 MNHEY and CDR2 SVGAGI. The CDR3 DNA reads as TGTGCCAGCAACCGAGGGGGGTGGGCTGAAGCTTTCTTT. This gives the protein CASNRGGWAEAFF.

The V and J genes are TRBV19 and TRBJ1-2; 8 bases match TRBD1. The CDR3 runs to 15 residues. The ends lost 6 bases at V and 4 bases at J; junction bases unmatched: 10. Germline V CDR1 and CDR2: LNHDA, SQIVND (reference sequence). The CDR3 loop is CASRTSRGLSYGYTF. The CDR3 region has the DNA TGTGCCAGTAGGACCTCCAGGGGGCTTAGCTATGGCTACACCTTC.

CDR3 residues: CSVGLLNTQYF. The CDR3 DNA sequence: TGCAGCGTTGGTCTCCTTAATACGCAGTATTTT. The rearrangement uses TRBV29-1 and TRBJ2-3; D is undetermined. Germline CDR1 reads SQVTM; CDR2 reads ANQGSEA. CDR3 size: 11 residues. Deletions cut 4 bases from V and 7 bases from J, with 9 bases between.

The chain employs TRBV7-2 and TRBJ2-5, with 11 bases matching TRBD2. Germline V gives CDR1 SGHTA, CDR2 FQGNSA. The V and J ends lost 1 base and 5 bases, in that order; junction bases with no gene match: 6. The CDR3 totals 16 residues. As DNA, the CDR3 is TGTGCCAGCAGCTTAGGTAGCGGGGGGGCCTTGGAGACCCAGTACTTC. Translated, it gives CASSLGSGGALETQYF.

The chain uses TRBV2 and TRBJ1-6; D perhaps matches TRBD1 (5 bases). The germline V and J ends were trimmed by 2 bases and 6 bases, with 14 bases remaining between them. Germline V CDR1 and CDR2: SNHLY, FYNNEI. There are 16 residues in the CDR3. The CDR3 bases are TGTGCCAGCAGTGAAAGGGCGGCAGGGACTAATTCACCCCTCCACTTT. It yields the protein CASSERAAGTNSPLHF.

The rearrangement joins TRBV7-3 to TRBJ2-1; TRBD2 might be the D (7 bases). The V and J ends lost 1 base and 7 bases respectively, with 23 bases between them. The CDR3 totals 18 residues. CDR1 and CDR2 (germline): SGHTA, FQGTGA. This CDR3 is CASSLRAWGAGVNNEQFF. CDR3 DNA sequence: TGTGCCAGCAGCTTAAGAGCCTGGGGGGCGGGGGTCAATAATGAGCAGTTCTTC.

V is TRBV19 and J is TRBJ2-1; D might be TRBD1 (5 bases). V was cut by 4 bases and J by 3 bases, with 7 bases left in between. The germline CDR1 and CDR2 sequences are LNHDA and SQIVND (reference sequence). The CDR3 has 13 amino acids. As DNA, the CDR3 is TGTGCCAGTAGTAGACAGTTCTACAATGAGCAGTTCTTC. It encodes CASSRQFYNEQFF.

This chain links TRBV19 with TRBJ1-5; the D gene is possibly TRBD1 (6 bases). CDR1 LNHDA and CDR2 SQIVND come from the germline V gene (reference sequence). V lost 6 bases and J lost 6, with 18 bases in between. The CDR3 spans 15 residues. The CDR3 bases are TGTGCCAGTAGACCTGACGCCGGGGGCGTTCAGCCCCAGCATTTT. It is translated as CASRPDAGGVQPQHF.

V is TRBV2 and J is TRBJ1-6; tentative D call: TRBD1 (5 bases). V lost 6 bases to trimming and J lost 5 bases, with 11 bases between them. This CDR3 region has 14 residues. Germline values: CDR1 SNHLY, CDR2 FYNNEI. DNA of the CDR3: TGTGCCAGCAGCATAGACAGAAATAATTCACCCCTCCACTTT. It codes for CASSIDRNNSPLHF.

This clone has more than one count but fewer than ten. The CDR3, as DNA: TGTGCCTGGAGTGGAGGCAGGACTGAACATAGCAATCAGCCCCAGCATTTT. Its translation is CAWSGGRTEHSNQPQHF. The rearrangement links TRBV30 to TRBJ1-5; D unresolved. With 1 base removed from V and 0 bases from J, the gap between germline ends came to 16 bases. Germline CDR1 GTSNPN, CDR2 SVGIG (reference sequence). This CDR3 contains 17 residues.

This clone was counted only a few times. The chain employs TRBV12-2 and TRBJ1-3; TRBD1 is taken as the D call from the table, unchecked against the DNA. TRBV12-2 is reported as a pseudogene. This CDR3 spans 17 amino acids. The CDR3 is CASPIYSPTGSGNTIYF. The CDR3 DNA is TGTGCAAGTCCCATTTACTCGCCGACAGGCTCTGGAAACACCATATATTTT.

This sequence joins TRBV12-3 or TRBV12-4 and TRBJ2-2; D gene unclear. CDR3 length equals 11 residues. V was pared by 3 bases and J by 8 bases, with 4 bases between. CDR3 coding DNA: TGTGCCAGCAGTTTGAGAGGGGAGCTGTTTTTT. This sequence encodes CASSLRGELFF.

The chain carries TRBV4-3 and TRBJ2-1; D is unresolved. This CDR3 region has 13 residues. Germline lookup yields CDR1 LGHNA and CDR2 YSLEER. V was clipped by 0 bases and J by 9 bases, with 9 bases between them. As DNA, the CDR3 is TGCGCCAGCAGCCAAGAACCAGGCGGTGAGCAGTTCTTC. The encoded protein is CASSQEPGGEQFF.

This clone was counted once. The V and J genes are TRBV3-1 (or the pseudogene TRBV3-2) and TRBJ1-2, with TRBD1 matching over 7 bases. Germline lookup yields CDR1 LGHDT and CDR2 YNNKEL (reference sequence). V lost 1 base to trimming and J lost 2 bases; unmatched junction nucleotides: 1. CDR3 length equals 14 residues. The CDR3 DNA is TGTGCCAGCAGCCAAGCGACAGGGAACTATGGCTACACCTTC. Its protein product is CASSQATGNYGYTF.

This clone was picked up a small number of times. The J gene is TRBJ2-2, the V gene TRBV9; D perhaps matches TRBD1 (5 bases). Deletions cut 4 bases from V and 1 base from J, with 14 bases between. The CDR3 runs to 16 residues. Germline CDR1 and CDR2: SGDLS and YYNGEE. CDR3 sequence reads: CASSREQALNTGELFF. CDR3 nucleotide sequence: TGTGCCAGCAGCCGTGAACAGGCATTGAACACCGGGGAGCTGTTTTTT. The whole variable domain, remainder taken from reference TRBV9 and TRBJ2-2, is DSGVTQTPKHLITATGQRVTLRCSPRSGDLSVYWYQQSLDQGLQFLIQYYNGEERAKGNILERFSAQQFPDLHSELNLSSLELGDSALYFCASSREQALNTGELFFGEGSRLTVL.

This clone was recorded a few times. This chain uses TRBV6-5 with TRBJ1-2; maybe TRBD1 (5 bases). CDR1 is MNHEY and CDR2 is SVGAGI in the germline V gene. There are 13 residues in the CDR3. Trimming removed 5 bases at V and 4 bases at J, with 11 bases between. CDR3 amino acids: CASSTTVAYGYTF. CDR3 in DNA: TGTGCCAGCAGTACGACAGTTGCCTATGGCTACACCTTC.

As to this clone: The sample holds other DNA sequences that translate to the same CDR3. The chain is built from TRBV7-3 and TRBJ2-2, with 7 bases identical to TRBD1. The CDR3 runs to 14 residues. Germline-derived CDR1 and CDR2 are SGHTA and FQGTGA. Trimming cost V 5 bases and J 2 bases; bases outside gene matches: 2. The DNA of the CDR3 is TGTGCCAGCAGCCGGGACAGAAACACCGGGGAGCTGTTTTTT. It encodes CASSRDRNTGELFF.